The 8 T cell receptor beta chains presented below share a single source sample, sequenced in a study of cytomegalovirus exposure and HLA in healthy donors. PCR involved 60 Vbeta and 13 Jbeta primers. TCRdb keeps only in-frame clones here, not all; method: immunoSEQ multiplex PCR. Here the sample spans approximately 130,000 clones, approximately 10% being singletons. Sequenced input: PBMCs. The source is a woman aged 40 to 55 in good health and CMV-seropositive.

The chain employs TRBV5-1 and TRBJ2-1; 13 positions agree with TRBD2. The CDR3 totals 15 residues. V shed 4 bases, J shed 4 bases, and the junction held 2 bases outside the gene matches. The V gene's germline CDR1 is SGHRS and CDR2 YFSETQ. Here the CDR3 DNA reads TGCGCCAGCAGCAAGACTAGCGGGGGGTACAATGAGCAGTTCTTC. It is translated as CASSKTSGGYNEQFF.

CDR3 protein: CASSEDIAYNEQFF. CDR3 coding DNA: TGTGCCAGCAGTGAAGACATTGCCTACAATGAGCAGTTCTTC. The chain couples TRBV25-1 to TRBJ2-1; the D is unclear. The V gene lost 2 bases and the J gene lost 2 bases, with 7 bases spanning the gap. Germline lookup yields CDR1 MGHDK and CDR2 SYGVNS. The CDR3 has 14 residues.

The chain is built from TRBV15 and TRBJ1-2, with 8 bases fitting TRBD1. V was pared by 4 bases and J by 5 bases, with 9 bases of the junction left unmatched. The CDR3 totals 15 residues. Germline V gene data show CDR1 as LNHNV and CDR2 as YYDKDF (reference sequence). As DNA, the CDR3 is TGTGCCACCAGCAACCCAGGGGGCTCCAAATATGGCTACACCTTC. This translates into CATSNPGGSKYGYTF.

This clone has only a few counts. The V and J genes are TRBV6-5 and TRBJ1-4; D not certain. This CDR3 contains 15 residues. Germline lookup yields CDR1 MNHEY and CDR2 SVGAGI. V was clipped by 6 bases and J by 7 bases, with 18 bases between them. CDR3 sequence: CASSPPGREGEKLFF. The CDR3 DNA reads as TGTGCCAGCAGCCCCCCGGGCCGGGAGGGTGAAAAACTGTTTTTT.

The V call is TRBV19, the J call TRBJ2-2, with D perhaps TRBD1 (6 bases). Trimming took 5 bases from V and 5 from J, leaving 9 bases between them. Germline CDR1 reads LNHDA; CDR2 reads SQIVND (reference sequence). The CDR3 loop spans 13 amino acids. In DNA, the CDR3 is TGTGCCAGTAGTCACAGGGCAACCGGGGAGCTGTTTTTT. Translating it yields CASSHRATGELFF.

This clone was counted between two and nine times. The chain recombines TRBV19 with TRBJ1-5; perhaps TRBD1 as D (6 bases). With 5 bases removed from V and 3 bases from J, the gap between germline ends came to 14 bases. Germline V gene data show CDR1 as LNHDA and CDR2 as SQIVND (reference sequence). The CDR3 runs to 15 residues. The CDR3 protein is CASSFEGVYNQPQHF. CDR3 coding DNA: TGTGCCAGTAGTTTCGAGGGGGTTTACAATCAGCCCCAGCATTTT.

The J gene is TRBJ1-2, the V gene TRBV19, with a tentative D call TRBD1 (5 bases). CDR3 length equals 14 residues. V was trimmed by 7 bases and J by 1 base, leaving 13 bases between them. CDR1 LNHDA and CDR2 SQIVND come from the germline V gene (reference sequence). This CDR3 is CASTRWGGNYGYTF. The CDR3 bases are TGTGCCAGTACTCGGTGGGGGGGTAACTATGGCTACACCTTC.

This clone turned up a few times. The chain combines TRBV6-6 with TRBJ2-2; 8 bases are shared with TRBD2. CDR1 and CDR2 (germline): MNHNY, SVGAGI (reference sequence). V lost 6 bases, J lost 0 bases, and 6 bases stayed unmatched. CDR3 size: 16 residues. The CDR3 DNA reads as TGTGCCAGCAGCGGGAGGGTCAGGGCGAACACCGGGGAGCTGTTTTTT. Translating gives CASSGRVRANTGELFF.